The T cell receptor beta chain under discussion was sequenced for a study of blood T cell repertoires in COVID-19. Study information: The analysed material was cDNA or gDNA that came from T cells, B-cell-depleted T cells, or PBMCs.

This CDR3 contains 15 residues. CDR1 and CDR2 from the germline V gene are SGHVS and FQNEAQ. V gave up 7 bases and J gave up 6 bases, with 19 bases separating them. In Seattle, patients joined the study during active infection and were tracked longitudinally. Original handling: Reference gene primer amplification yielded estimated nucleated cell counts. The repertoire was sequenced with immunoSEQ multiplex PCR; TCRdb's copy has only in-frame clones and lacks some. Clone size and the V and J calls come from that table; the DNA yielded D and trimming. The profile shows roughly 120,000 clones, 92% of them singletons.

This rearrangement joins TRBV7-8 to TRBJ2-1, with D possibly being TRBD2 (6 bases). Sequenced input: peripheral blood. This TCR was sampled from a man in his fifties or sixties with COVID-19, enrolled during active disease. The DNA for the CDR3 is TGTGCCAGCACCACGTCGTTAGCGGTGCCCAATGAGCAGTTCTTC. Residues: CASTTSLAVPNEQFF.